Listed here are 11 T cell receptor beta chains from one sample, sequenced in a study of shared clonotypes between healthy human individuals. TCRdb's table, derived via immunoSEQ multiplex PCR, lists solely in-frame clones and lacks some. The table has about 1.1 million clones, 78% seen once; the top ten hold under 0.65%. The specimen sequenced was memory CD4+ T cells from PBMCs. Subset reported: CD45RA-negative fraction. The source is a man between 18 and 29 years old in good health. Some clones in this sample may be carry-over from other donors' samples.

The chain couples TRBV4-1 to TRBJ2-7; 10 bases match TRBD2. Looked up from germline, CDR1 is MGHRA and CDR2 is YSYEKL. There are 15 residues in the CDR3. With 1 base clipped from V and 4 bases from J, the junction kept 4 bases outside the gene matches. CDR3 in amino acids: CASSQAGTSVYEQYF. The CDR3 DNA reads TGCGCCAGCAGCCAAGCCGGGACTAGCGTTTACGAGCAGTACTTC.

The chain has TRBV7-9 and TRBJ2-3, with 7 bases that match TRBD2. The germline CDR1 and CDR2 sequences are SEHNR and FQNEAQ (reference sequence). The V segment lost 8 bases and the J segment 6 bases; nucleotides outside the gene matches: 11. The CDR3 length is 14 residues. The DNA of the CDR3 is TGTGCCAGCGCCAGTGGGAGGGCCGTCGATACGCAGTATTTT. This encodes CASASGRAVDTQYF.

Remarks on this clone: Additional DNA sequences in this sample encode the identical CDR3. The chain uses TRBV9 and TRBJ1-4; a possible D gene is TRBD1 (6 bases). Deletions cut 3 bases from V and 4 bases from J, with 10 bases between. The CDR3 is 14 residues long. Germline V CDR1 and CDR2: SGDLS, YYNGEE. The CDR3 here is CASSGGQLNEKLFF. The CDR3, as DNA: TGTGCCAGCAGCGGTGGACAGCTTAATGAAAAACTGTTTTTT.

The chain carries TRBV28 and TRBJ2-7, with TRBD2 as a possible D gene (7 bases). Trimming left V 5 bases short and J 0 bases short, with 14 bases between. CDR1 is MDHEN, CDR2 SYDVKM, per germline. CDR3 length: 15 amino acids. The CDR3 DNA reads as TGTGCCAGCAGTAGCCCGGGGGGCATCTCCTACGAGCAGTACTTC. This translates into CASSSPGGISYEQYF.

The J gene is TRBJ1-4, the V gene TRBV19; tentative D call: TRBD1 (5 bases). Germline lookup yields CDR1 LNHDA and CDR2 SQIVND (reference sequence). The CDR3 runs to 13 residues. V lost 2 bases, J lost 13 bases, and 14 bases lay in between. Here the CDR3 reads CASSIKGRGGLFF. The CDR3 coding sequence is TGTGCCAGTAGTATAAAGGGAAGGGGTGGACTGTTTTTT. The variable domain in full, completed from reference TRBV19 and TRBJ1-4, reads DGGITQSPKYLFRKEGQNVTLSCEQNLNHDAMYWYRQDPGQGLRLIYYSQIVNDFQKGDIAEGYSVSREKKESFPLTVTSAQKNPTAFYLCASSIKGRGGLFFGSGTQLSVL.

The chain uses TRBV6-1 and TRBJ2-3; D gene uncertain. CDR3 length equals 14 residues. V was cut by 1 base and J by 3 bases, with 8 bases left in between. CDR1 is MNHNS, CDR2 SASEGT, per germline. The DNA for the CDR3 is TGTGCCAGCAGTGAAGTTAGGAGAACAGATACGCAGTATTTT. It codes for CASSEVRRTDTQYF.

The CDR3 loop reads CASSEAWQAEETQYF. In DNA form, the CDR3 reads TGTGCCAGCAGTGAAGCCTGGCAGGCCGAAGAGACCCAGTACTTC. This chain connects TRBV2 to TRBJ2-5; D gene ambiguous. CDR1 and CDR2 (germline): SNHLY, FYNNEI. Trimming removed 0 bases from V and 3 bases from J, with 11 bases in between. The CDR3 is 15 amino acids.

V and J are TRBV6-1 and TRBJ2-7, with TRBD1 matching over 11 bases. This CDR3 is built from 14 residues. V shed 6 bases, J shed 3 bases, and the junction held 4 bases outside the gene matches. Germline assignment: CDR1 MNHNS and CDR2 SASEGT. The CDR3: CASRGTGGSYEQYF. The CDR3 DNA reads TGTGCCAGCAGGGGGACAGGGGGGAGCTACGAGCAGTACTTC.

This chain links TRBV11-3 with TRBJ2-7; possibly TRBD2 for D (8 bases). CDR3 length equals 14 residues. Germline V CDR1 and CDR2: SGHNT, YENEEA. V dropped 8 bases and J dropped 3 bases, with 17 bases sitting between them. The CDR3 here is CASSAGGDSYEQYF. The CDR3 DNA is TGTGCCAGCTCCGCCGGGGGGGACAGCTACGAGCAGTACTTC.

The rearrangement uses TRBV30 and TRBJ2-5; 7 positions agree with TRBD2. Unmatched junction bases numbered 4, after V lost 5 bases and J lost 1 base. Per the germline V gene, CDR1 is GTSNPN and CDR2 is SVGIG (reference sequence). The CDR3 loop spans 13 amino acids. CDR3 DNA: TGTGCCTGGCGCGGGAGTTCCCAAGAGACCCAGTACTTC. This sequence encodes CAWRGSSQETQYF.

This chain joins TRBV5-1 and TRBJ1-1, with D uncertain. The CDR3 is 16 residues long. V shed 0 bases and J shed 0 bases, with 12 bases lying between them. Per the germline V gene, CDR1 is SGHRS and CDR2 is YFSETQ. CDR3 sequence reads: CASSLEPKGLNTEAFF. In DNA form, the CDR3 reads TGCGCCAGCAGCTTGGAGCCGAAGGGATTGAACACTGAAGCTTTCTTT.